Listed below are T cell receptor beta chains from one sample, sequenced in a study of CD8+ T cells in alopecia areata. Assay used: immunoSEQ multiplex PCR; TCRdb lists only in-frame clones, some missing. The profile shows roughly 110,000 clones, about three fifths of them singletons. The sample was CD8+ T cells sorted from blood, taken at week 24, from a patient treated with tofacitinib. The source is a human donor with alopecia areata. Both conserved end residues are part of each CDR3. A D gene is named only where the DNA matches it firmly. Not every row has a clone size; where given, it reads once, few, many or a size class.

j_call,v_call,d_call,clone_size,cdr3_nt,cdr3_aa
TRBJ1-3,TRBV4-2,-,once,TGTGCCAGCAGCCCTGCCTCTGGAAACACCATATATTTT,CASSPASGNTIYF
TRBJ2-7,TRBV2,-,few,TGTGCCAGCAGTGATTTCGGGGGGCCCTCCTACGAGCAGTACTTC,CASSDFGGPSYEQYF
TRBJ1-1,TRBV5-6,-,-,TGTGCCAGCAGCTGGGGGAACACTGAAGCTTTCTTT,CASSWGNTEAFF
TRBJ2-7,TRBV10-3,-,-,TGTGCCATCAGTGAGGACAGCTCCTACGAGCAGTACTTC,CAISEDSSYEQYF
TRBJ2-1,TRBV13,-,few,TGTGCCAGCAGCTGGCGTGGGGGCCTCAATGAGCAGTTCTTC,CASSWRGGLNEQFF
TRBJ1-5,TRBV7-9,-,-,TGTGCCAGCAGCTTATCGGGGAAGCCCCAGCATTTT,CASSLSGKPQHF
TRBJ2-5,TRBV11-2,TRBD1,-,TGTGCCAGCAGCCCGAGCACCGGGACAGGGGAAGAGACCCAGTACTTC,CASSPSTGTGEETQYF
TRBJ1-1,TRBV5-1,-,few,TGCGCCAGCAGCTCAGGAATGGAAGCTTTCTTT,CASSSGMEAFF
TRBJ1-2,TRBV7-9,-,-,TGTGCCAGCAGCTTAGGTACGGGATTGAACTATGGCTACACCTTC,CASSLGTGLNYGYTF
TRBJ1-5,TRBV6-5,-,few,TGTGCCAGCAGTCCGACGGAGATCAGTCAGCCCCAGCATTTT,CASSPTEISQPQHF
TRBJ1-1,TRBV9,-,-,TGTGCCAGCAGCGTAGAAGGGATGAACACTGAAGCTTTCTTT,CASSVEGMNTEAFF
TRBJ1-1,TRBV14,-,-,TGTGCCAGCAGCCCGTTTGGGCGGAACACTGAAGCTTTCTTT,CASSPFGRNTEAFF
TRBJ2-2,TRBV6-1,TRBD1,many,TGTGCCAGCAAGGGACAGGGGGACACCGGGGAGCTGTTTTTT,CASKGQGDTGELFF
TRBJ2-7,TRBV7-8,TRBD2,-,TGTGCCAGCAGCTTATGGGGACTAGCGCGTCCCTACGAGCAGTACTTC,CASSLWGLARPYEQYF
TRBJ1-1,TRBV4-3,-,few,TGCGCCAGCAGCCAAGATGGGGGAGGCACTGAAGCTTTCTTT,CASSQDGGGTEAFF
TRBJ2-3,TRBV27,-,-,TGTGCCAGCAGTTTATCGCCGGGGACTAGCACAGATACGCAGTATTTT,CASSLSPGTSTDTQYF
TRBJ2-5,TRBV13,-,-,TGTGCCAGCAGCCCCCTTCACGGCCTGGAGACCCAGTACTTC,CASSPLHGLETQYF